This TCR beta chain was profiled in a study of neurological immune-mediated disorders. Study observations and caveats: Across subjects, no CDR3 amino acid sequence appeared in expanded clones of more than one subject, a finding that suggested private repertoires in all groups. TCR clonal expansion peaked in HTLV-1-associated myelopathy patients and was lowest in multiple sclerosis patients.

As for the cDNA, it was generated by 5'RACE with 10-nucleotide random UMIs. TCRdb independently ran MiXCR on the 5' RACE reads; one entry per CDR3 protein. The sample contains around 49,000 distinct CDR3 sequences, 10% of which appear only once. This clonotype was seen ten or more times. Its antigen is unidentified. The CDR3 loop spans 13 amino acids. Germline assignment: CDR1 SGHTA and CDR2 FQGNSA. The V end was cut by 2 bases, the J end by 0 bases, with 2 bases between. Specified time point: longitudinal time-point 1 (baseline). The clonotype comes from a woman in her forties in good health. Sequenced input: PBMCs. The V and J genes are TRBV7-2 and TRBJ1-3; unclear D gene. The CDR3 DNA reads as TGTGCCAGCAGCTTATCCTCTGGAAACACCATATATTTT. As protein: CASSLSSGNTIYF.